A selection of T cell receptor beta chains follows, all from one sample in a study of post-analysis software for immune sequencing data. TCRdb processed the PCR reads anew with MiXCR; each CDR3 protein has one entry. The sample shows a few hundred thousand distinct CDR3 sequences, less than 40% of them seen only once. Sequenced material: blood. These receptor sequences come from a girl aged 2-17 years with multiple sclerosis. Each CDR3 is given with its conserved first and last residue. A D gene is named only where the DNA matches it firmly. Clone size, where shown, is once, few, many, or a class for clones that have expanded.

CDR3aa: CSARSASSGASMDGELFF; CDR3nt: TGCAGTGCTAGGTCCGCGTCTAGCGGGGCCTCAATGGACGGGGAGCTGTTTTTT; j_gene: TRBJ2-2; v_gene: TRBV20-1; d_gene: TRBD2; abundance: -
CDR3aa: CASLRSEGETQYF; CDR3nt: TGCGCCAGCCTCCGGTCGGAGGGGGAGACCCAGTACTTC; j_gene: TRBJ2-5; v_gene: TRBV5-1; d_gene: -; abundance: -
CDR3aa: CASSQEPGVYEQYF; CDR3nt: TGCGCCAGCAGCCAGGAGCCAGGGGTGTACGAGCAGTACTTC; j_gene: TRBJ2-7; v_gene: TRBV5-1; d_gene: -; abundance: -
CDR3aa: CSVVNTGELFF; CDR3nt: TGCAGCGTTGTAAACACCGGGGAGCTGTTTTTT; j_gene: TRBJ2-2; v_gene: TRBV29-1; d_gene: -; abundance: few
CDR3aa: CASSSSGGVVYNEQFF; CDR3nt: TGTGCCAGCAGTTCTAGCGGGGGGGTCGTATACAATGAGCAGTTCTTC; j_gene: TRBJ2-1; v_gene: TRBV12-3/TRBV12-4; d_gene: TRBD2; abundance: few
CDR3aa: CASSLGRTGEDQPQHF; CDR3nt: TGTGCCAGCAGCCTCGGAAGGACAGGGGAGGATCAGCCCCAGCATTTT; j_gene: TRBJ1-5; v_gene: TRBV4-2; d_gene: TRBD1; abundance: -
CDR3aa: CSARPPGPRSNQPQHF; CDR3nt: TGCAGTGCTAGGCCTCCCGGGCCGAGGAGCAATCAGCCCCAGCATTTT; j_gene: TRBJ1-5; v_gene: TRBV20-1; d_gene: -; abundance: few
CDR3aa: CASISSGVVIDTQYF; CDR3nt: TGTGCCAGCATTTCTAGCGGGGTTGTGATAGATACGCAGTATTTT; j_gene: TRBJ2-3; v_gene: TRBV28; d_gene: TRBD2; abundance: -
CDR3aa: CASSPPISRTDTQYF; CDR3nt: TGTGCCAGCTCACCACCAATCAGCCGCACAGATACGCAGTATTTT; j_gene: TRBJ2-3; v_gene: TRBV18; d_gene: -; abundance: -
CDR3aa: CASSLGPAGTEQVTQYF; CDR3nt: TGCGCCAGCAGCTTGGGTCCGGCTGGGACGGAGCAAGTCACCCAGTACTTC; j_gene: TRBJ2-5; v_gene: TRBV5-1; d_gene: -; abundance: many
CDR3aa: CSATEQGNEQFF; CDR3nt: TGCAGCGCGACAGAGCAGGGCAATGAGCAGTTCTTC; j_gene: TRBJ2-1; v_gene: TRBV29-1; d_gene: -; abundance: -
CDR3aa: CASSRTGYNSPLHF; CDR3nt: TGTGCCAGCAGTCGGACAGGCTATAATTCACCCCTCCACTTT; j_gene: TRBJ1-6; v_gene: TRBV12-3/TRBV12-4; d_gene: TRBD1; abundance: once
CDR3aa: CAISDRDSYNEQFF; CDR3nt: TGTGCCATCAGTGACAGGGACTCCTACAATGAGCAGTTCTTC; j_gene: TRBJ2-1; v_gene: TRBV10-3; d_gene: -; abundance: few
CDR3aa: CASSFVGRQDDEQYF; CDR3nt: TGTGCCAGCAGCTTTGTCGGGAGACAGGACGACGAGCAGTACTTC; j_gene: TRBJ2-7; v_gene: TRBV5-5; d_gene: -; abundance: few
CDR3aa: CSVAGDTQYF; CDR3nt: TGCAGCGTAGCGGGAGATACGCAGTATTTT; j_gene: TRBJ2-3; v_gene: TRBV29-1; d_gene: -; abundance: many
CDR3aa: CASRGGDGEQFF; CDR3nt: TGTGCCAGCAGGGGAGGGGACGGTGAGCAGTTCTTC; j_gene: TRBJ2-1; v_gene: TRBV6-6; d_gene: TRBD2; abundance: -
CDR3aa: CASSWDREGGELFF; CDR3nt: TGTGCCAGCAGCTGGGACAGGGAAGGCGGGGAGCTGTTTTTT; j_gene: TRBJ2-2; v_gene: TRBV7-3; d_gene: TRBD1; abundance: -
CDR3aa: CASSWGTADEKLFF; CDR3nt: TGTGCCAGCAGCTGGGGGACCGCCGATGAAAAACTGTTTTTT; j_gene: TRBJ1-4; v_gene: TRBV7-6; d_gene: -; abundance: few
CDR3aa: CSARDHLEDGNQPQHF; CDR3nt: TGCAGTGCTAGAGATCACCTGGAGGATGGCAATCAGCCCCAGCATTTT; j_gene: TRBJ1-5; v_gene: TRBV20-1; d_gene: -; abundance: -
CDR3aa: CASNTLRSGNTEAFF; CDR3nt: TGCGCCAGCAACACGCTCCGGAGTGGGAACACTGAAGCTTTCTTT; j_gene: TRBJ1-1; v_gene: TRBV5-1; d_gene: -; abundance: -
CDR3aa: CASSDTTGSESPLHF; CDR3nt: TGTGCCAGCAGTGACACGACAGGGTCGGAGTCACCCCTCCACTTT; j_gene: TRBJ1-6; v_gene: TRBV6-4; d_gene: TRBD1; abundance: few
CDR3aa: CASSLDPGGSADTQYF; CDR3nt: TGCGCCAGCAGCTTGGACCCGGGGGGTAGTGCAGATACGCAGTATTTT; j_gene: TRBJ2-3; v_gene: TRBV5-1; d_gene: TRBD2; abundance: -
CDR3aa: CASSPGGASVNEQFF; CDR3nt: TGTGCCAGCAGTCCTGGGGGGGCGTCGGTTAATGAGCAGTTCTTC; j_gene: TRBJ2-1; v_gene: TRBV28; d_gene: -; abundance: many
CDR3aa: CASSFLGKSSYNEQFF; CDR3nt: TGTGCCAGCAGCTTTCTCGGAAAGAGCTCCTACAATGAGCAGTTCTTC; j_gene: TRBJ2-1; v_gene: TRBV11-1; d_gene: -; abundance: -
CDR3aa: CASSRSNGYEQYF; CDR3nt: TGTGCCAGCAGCCGGTCTAATGGATACGAGCAGTACTTC; j_gene: TRBJ2-7; v_gene: TRBV3-1; d_gene: -; abundance: -
CDR3aa: CAARLADTDTQYF; CDR3nt: TGTGCCGCGAGACTAGCGGACACAGATACGCAGTATTTT; j_gene: TRBJ2-3; v_gene: TRBV10-3; d_gene: TRBD2; abundance: -
CDR3aa: CASRGLAGNRVETQYF; CDR3nt: TGTGCCAGCCGAGGACTAGCGGGAAACCGGGTGGAGACCCAGTACTTC; j_gene: TRBJ2-5; v_gene: TRBV27; d_gene: TRBD2; abundance: -
CDR3aa: CASSEGTGGVNQPQHF; CDR3nt: TGTGCCAGCAGTGAAGGGACAGGGGGCGTCAATCAGCCCCAGCATTTT; j_gene: TRBJ1-5; v_gene: TRBV6-1; d_gene: TRBD1; abundance: -
CDR3aa: CSVKKEGGGEQYF; CDR3nt: TGCAGCGTTAAGAAGGAGGGGGGCGGCGAGCAGTACTTC; j_gene: TRBJ2-7; v_gene: TRBV29-1; d_gene: -; abundance: few
CDR3aa: CATSDEGGHGYTF; CDR3nt: TGTGCCACCAGTGATGAGGGTGGTCATGGCTACACCTTC; j_gene: TRBJ1-2; v_gene: TRBV24-1; d_gene: -; abundance: few
CDR3aa: CSASAWEGASDTQYF; CDR3nt: TGCAGTGCTAGTGCCTGGGAGGGGGCCTCAGATACGCAGTATTTT; j_gene: TRBJ2-3; v_gene: TRBV20-1; d_gene: -; abundance: -
CDR3aa: CSAQAFAYEQYF; CDR3nt: TGCAGTGCCCAGGCGTTTGCCTACGAGCAGTACTTC; j_gene: TRBJ2-7; v_gene: TRBV20-1; d_gene: -; abundance: -
CDR3aa: CSAALAMVEQYF; CDR3nt: TGCAGTGCGGCCCTTGCTATGGTTGAGCAGTACTTC; j_gene: TRBJ2-7; v_gene: TRBV20-1; d_gene: -; abundance: few
CDR3aa: CASSLTGGNTEAFF; CDR3nt: TGCGCCAGCAGCTTGACAGGGGGGAACACTGAAGCTTTCTTT; j_gene: TRBJ1-1; v_gene: TRBV5-1; d_gene: TRBD1; abundance: many
CDR3aa: CASWTRRLEQYF; CDR3nt: TGCGCCAGCTGGACACGTCGTCTCGAGCAGTACTTC; j_gene: TRBJ2-7; v_gene: TRBV5-1; d_gene: -; abundance: -
CDR3aa: CSAIRGVSQPQHF; CDR3nt: TGCAGTGCAATTCGTGGGGTCTCTCAGCCCCAGCATTTT; j_gene: TRBJ1-5; v_gene: TRBV20-1; d_gene: -; abundance: -
CDR3aa: CASSYSSAPGTPDQPQHF; CDR3nt: TGTGCCAGCAGTTACTCCTCGGCCCCCGGGACGCCGGATCAGCCCCAGCATTTT; j_gene: TRBJ1-5; v_gene: TRBV6-2/TRBV6-3; d_gene: -; abundance: -
CDR3aa: CASSLDRGGQFF; CDR3nt: TGTGCCAGCAGCTTGGACCGGGGGGGGCAGTTCTTC; j_gene: TRBJ2-1; v_gene: TRBV5-6; d_gene: TRBD2; abundance: many
CDR3aa: CASSLGELAGANEQFF; CDR3nt: TGTGCCAGCAGCTTAGGGGAACTAGCGGGGGCAAATGAGCAGTTCTTC; j_gene: TRBJ2-1; v_gene: TRBV7-9; d_gene: TRBD2; abundance: -
CDR3aa: CASSDKISYEQYF; CDR3nt: TGTGCCAGCAGCGATAAGATCTCCTACGAGCAGTACTTC; j_gene: TRBJ2-7; v_gene: TRBV7-9; d_gene: -; abundance: -
CDR3aa: CSVGVRGEAFF; CDR3nt: TGCAGCGTTGGGGTAAGGGGTGAAGCTTTCTTT; j_gene: TRBJ1-1; v_gene: TRBV29-1; d_gene: -; abundance: -
CDR3aa: CASSHLLETQYF; CDR3nt: TGTGCCAGCAGCCACCTTTTGGAGACCCAGTACTTC; j_gene: TRBJ2-5; v_gene: TRBV14; d_gene: -; abundance: -
CDR3aa: CSARGLAGASYEQFF; CDR3nt: TGCAGTGCTAGGGGACTAGCGGGGGCCTCCTACGAGCAGTTCTTC; j_gene: TRBJ2-1; v_gene: TRBV20-1; d_gene: TRBD2; abundance: once
CDR3aa: CASSPLLRGYNEQFF; CDR3nt: TGTGCCAGCAGTCCGCTTTTGAGGGGCTACAATGAGCAGTTCTTC; j_gene: TRBJ2-1; v_gene: TRBV6-2/TRBV6-3; d_gene: -; abundance: -
CDR3aa: CAGSQNKGLARGDTQYF; CDR3nt: TGTGCCGGCAGCCAAAATAAGGGATTAGCTCGGGGAGATACGCAGTATTTT; j_gene: TRBJ2-3; v_gene: TRBV14; d_gene: -; abundance: -
CDR3aa: CASSHRGAEQFF; CDR3nt: TGCGCCAGCAGCCACAGGGGCGCTGAGCAGTTCTTC; j_gene: TRBJ2-1; v_gene: TRBV4-1; d_gene: -; abundance: few
CDR3aa: CASSQDWNRSVRGYTF; CDR3nt: TGCGCCAGCAGCCAAGATTGGAACAGGAGTGTTCGTGGCTACACCTTC; j_gene: TRBJ1-2; v_gene: TRBV4-1; d_gene: -; abundance: few
CDR3aa: CASSLGRTNTEAFF; CDR3nt: TGTGCCAGCAGCTTAGGGAGGACGAACACTGAAGCTTTCTTT; j_gene: TRBJ1-1; v_gene: TRBV7-9; d_gene: -; abundance: few
CDR3aa: CATSRPSGGRLNIQYF; CDR3nt: TGTGCCACCAGCAGACCCTCAGGGGGCCGGTTGAACATTCAGTACTTC; j_gene: TRBJ2-4; v_gene: TRBV15; d_gene: TRBD1; abundance: many
CDR3aa: CAISGQTVADTQYF; CDR3nt: TGTGCCATCAGTGGCCAGACAGTCGCAGATACGCAGTATTTT; j_gene: TRBJ2-3; v_gene: TRBV10-3; d_gene: -; abundance: -
CDR3aa: CASRDLGDTQYF; CDR3nt: TGCGCCAGCAGGGATTTGGGGGATACGCAGTATTTT; j_gene: TRBJ2-3; v_gene: TRBV5-1; d_gene: -; abundance: -
CDR3aa: CATGVEETQYF; CDR3nt: TGTGCCACCGGGGTAGAAGAGACCCAGTACTTC; j_gene: TRBJ2-5; v_gene: TRBV10-3; d_gene: -; abundance: -
CDR3aa: CASSAGQEFISNQPQHF; CDR3nt: TGTGCCAGCAGCGCGGGACAGGAATTTATAAGCAATCAGCCCCAGCATTTT; j_gene: TRBJ1-5; v_gene: TRBV2; d_gene: TRBD1; abundance: once
CDR3aa: CAISESGGNNQPQHF; CDR3nt: TGTGCCATCAGTGAGTCCGGGGGGAATAATCAGCCCCAGCATTTT; j_gene: TRBJ1-5; v_gene: TRBV10-3; d_gene: -; abundance: few
CDR3aa: CASSFGTQDYTF; CDR3nt: TGTGCCAGCAGCTTCGGGACGCAGGACTACACCTTC; j_gene: TRBJ1-2; v_gene: TRBV11-2; d_gene: -; abundance: -
CDR3aa: CASSQDWGGNEQFF; CDR3nt: TGTGCCAGCAGCCAAGACTGGGGGGGTAATGAGCAGTTCTTC; j_gene: TRBJ2-1; v_gene: TRBV3-1; d_gene: TRBD2; abundance: -
CDR3aa: CSATKSGANALTF; CDR3nt: TGCAGTGCTACTAAATCAGGGGCCAACGCCCTGACTTTC; j_gene: TRBJ2-6; v_gene: TRBV20-1; d_gene: -; abundance: once